Below are 29 T cell receptor beta chains sequenced from a single sample in a study of T cell responses to AZD1222 COVID-19 vaccine. The repertoire was sequenced with immunoSEQ multiplex PCR; TCRdb's copy has only in-frame clones and lacks some. The repertoire holds under 60,000 clones, with around four fifths as singletons. Material: peripheral blood, obtained on day 0 of AZD1222 vaccination. Receptors were obtained from an adult in good health.

V gene TRBV12-3 or TRBV12-4 combines with J gene TRBJ2-7; possible D gene TRBD2, 5 bases. CDR3 length equals 12 residues. V was pared by 2 bases and J by 7 bases, with 9 bases between. This CDR3 reads CASSLHPGEQYF. The CDR3 nucleotides read TGTGCCAGCAGTTTACATCCGGGGGAGCAGTACTTC.

This clone was seen only a few times. The chain couples TRBV28 to TRBJ1-4; no definite D call. The CDR3 loop spans 12 amino acids. Between the trimmed V and J ends, which lost 2 bases and 4 bases, there was a span of 2 bases. Germline V lookup: CDR1 MDHEN, CDR2 SYDVKM. The CDR3 reads CASSLNNEKLFF. For the CDR3, the DNA is TGTGCCAGCAGTTTAAATAATGAAAAACTGTTTTTT.

The chain couples TRBV7-8 to TRBJ2-2; 8 bases map to TRBD2. V dropped 4 bases and J dropped 4; count of bases not matched to a gene: 8. This CDR3 spans 16 amino acids. Germline V CDR1 and CDR2: SGHVS, FQNEAQ. The CDR3 sequence is CASSSGGGGLTGELFF. CDR3 nucleotides: TGTGCCAGCAGCTCCGGGGGGGGTGGCCTCACCGGGGAGCTGTTTTTT.

This clone was seen once. The CDR3 DNA is TGTGCCAGCTCACCACAGCTCGGGGATGATACGCAGTATTTT. Translated: CASSPQLGDDTQYF. This sequence joins TRBV18 and TRBJ2-3, with TRBD2 as a possible D gene (5 bases). The CDR3 covers 14 residues. CDR1 is KGHSH, CDR2 LQKENI, per germline. V shed 1 base and J shed 6 bases, with 11 bases lying between them. The whole variable domain, remainder taken from reference TRBV18 and TRBJ2-3, is NAGVMQNPRHLVRRRGQEARLRCSPMKGHSHVYWYRQLPEEGLKFMVYLQKENIIDESGMPKERFSAEFPKEGPSILRIQQVVRGDSAAYFCASSPQLGDDTQYFGPGTRLTVL.

The chain has TRBV19 and TRBJ2-7; 7 bases match TRBD1. This CDR3 is built from 15 residues. Germline V CDR1 and CDR2: LNHDA, SQIVND (reference sequence). V was clipped by 3 bases and J by 4 bases; unmatched bases: 9. The CDR3 sequence: CASSIVGTGVYEQYF. The CDR3 DNA follows: TGTGCCAGTAGTATCGTAGGCACAGGGGTTTACGAGCAGTACTTC.

This clone appeared once. This chain links TRBV6-6 with TRBJ1-1; TRBD1 might be the D (5 bases). Between the trimmed V and J ends, which lost 6 bases and 5 bases, there was a span of 19 bases. This CDR3 has 15 residues. Germline V CDR1 and CDR2: MNHNY, SVGAGI (reference sequence). The CDR3: CASRFQGRAVTEAFF. CDR3 coding DNA: TGTGCCAGCAGATTCCAAGGCAGGGCGGTTACTGAAGCTTTCTTT.

The chain carries TRBV7-3 and TRBJ1-2; D uncertain. Trimming cost V 5 bases and J 8 bases, with 15 bases left between them. The CDR3 is made up of 13 amino acids. Germline lookup yields CDR1 SGHTA and CDR2 FQGTGA. This chain's CDR3 is CASSPSGFDGYTF. In nucleotides, the CDR3 is TGTGCCAGCAGCCCCAGTGGGTTCGACGGCTACACCTTC.

The V and J genes are TRBV4-3 and TRBJ2-1; D not certain. The CDR3 is 14 residues long. Germline-derived CDR1 and CDR2 are LGHNA and YSLEER. Trimming cost V 1 base and J 8 bases, with 12 bases left between them. In DNA, the CDR3 is TGCGCCAGCAGCCAAGCGGCGCCATGGGATGAGCAGTTCTTC. Protein: CASSQAAPWDEQFF.

The gene calls are TRBV6-6 and TRBJ2-5; D unresolved. Germline loops: CDR1 MNHNY, CDR2 SVGAGI (reference sequence). V shed 6 bases and J shed 1 base, with 18 bases lying between them. There are 16 residues in the CDR3. CDR3 region: CASSPSGRVFQETQYF. The CDR3 region has the DNA TGTGCCAGCAGCCCCTCCGGTAGGGTTTTCCAAGAGACCCAGTACTTC.

The V and J genes are TRBV5-4 and TRBJ1-4; no definite D call. From germline, CDR1 is SGHNT and CDR2 YYREEE (reference sequence). The V end was cut by 5 bases, the J end by 7 bases, with 18 bases between. CDR3 length: 15 residues. CDR3 in DNA: TGTGCCAGCAGGAATGGGTTACAGCGGGGTGAAAAACTGTTTTTT. Translating it yields CASRNGLQRGEKLFF.

The CDR3 DNA sequence: TGTGCCAGCAGCGTCGGACTAGCGAGGGAGCAGTACTTC. Translation: CASSVGLAREQYF. The chain links TRBV9 to TRBJ2-7, with 9 bases identical to TRBD2. The junction had 4 bases not matched to a gene; V was cut back by 2 bases and J by 7 bases. The V gene's germline CDR1 is SGDLS and CDR2 YYNGEE. The CDR3 contains 13 residues.

This clone came up a few times. The chain uses TRBV5-1 and TRBJ1-1, with 8 bases lining up with TRBD1. V shed 0 bases, J shed 7 bases, and the junction held 8 bases outside the gene matches. The CDR3 is 15 residues long. CDR1 SGHRS and CDR2 YFSETQ come from the germline V gene. CDR3 sequence: CASSLARGRGDEAFF. CDR3 bases: TGCGCCAGCAGCTTGGCCAGGGGGCGAGGGGATGAAGCTTTCTTT.

The chain couples TRBV27 to TRBJ1-1; 9 positions agree with TRBD1. The ends lost 5 bases at V and 5 bases at J; junction bases unmatched: 12. From germline, CDR1 is MNHEY and CDR2 SMNVEV (reference sequence). The CDR3 has 16 residues. In nucleotides, the CDR3 is TGTGCCAGCAGTCCCCCCTCTCGACAGGGGGTGACTGAAGCTTTCTTT. This gives the protein CASSPPSRQGVTEAFF.

V gene TRBV5-8 combines with J gene TRBJ2-7; TRBD1 might be the D (6 bases). CDR3 length: 12 residues. The V end was cut by 6 bases, the J end by 6 bases, with 13 bases between. CDR1 is SGHTS, CDR2 YDEGEE, per germline. The CDR3 reads CASIPYRAEQYF. DNA for the CDR3: TGTGCCAGCATTCCCTACAGGGCCGAGCAGTACTTC.

This sequence joins TRBV3-1 (or the pseudogene TRBV3-2) and TRBJ1-2; 9 bases are shared with TRBD1. Germline V CDR1 and CDR2: LGHDT, YNNKEL (reference sequence). The CDR3 totals 13 residues. J gave up 8 bases and V 4 bases, and 5 bases lay outside the gene matches. Here the CDR3 DNA reads TGTGCCAGCAGCCTCGGGACAGGGCTAGGCTACACCTTC. This gives the protein CASSLGTGLGYTF.

The chain carries TRBV6-1 and TRBJ1-2; no firm D call. Trimming cost V 2 bases and J 12 bases, with 10 bases left between them. CDR1 is MNHNS and CDR2 is SASEGT in the germline V gene. This CDR3 comprises 11 residues. DNA for the CDR3: TGTGCCAGCAGTGAAAGAGGTCGGGACACCTTC. Translated, it gives CASSERGRDTF.

This sequence joins TRBV27 and TRBJ2-7; 7 bases map to TRBD2. The germline CDR1 and CDR2 sequences are MNHEY and SMNVEV (reference sequence). The CDR3 runs 15 residues. V lost 7 bases and J lost 7; bases outside the gene matches: 16. CDR3 sequence (DNA): TGTGCCAGCACCCCCCGCGGGAGAGCCCCGGGGGAGCAGTACTTC. This translates into CASTPRGRAPGEQYF.

This chain uses TRBV5-1 with TRBJ2-5, with TRBD1 identical over 7 bases. The CDR3 has 18 residues. The V and J ends lost 0 bases and 0 bases, in that order; junction bases with no gene match: 11. Per the germline V gene, CDR1 is SGHRS and CDR2 is YFSETQ. CDR3 coding DNA: TGCGCCAGCAGCTTGGCAGGGACAGTCGCGACCAACCAAGAGACCCAGTACTTC. It encodes CASSLAGTVATNQETQYF.

The chain couples TRBV5-6 to TRBJ2-5; no clear D. CDR1 is SGHDT and CDR2 is YYEEEE in the germline V gene. The CDR3 sequence is 12 residues long. V lost 2 bases and J lost 5, with 7 bases in between. Here the CDR3 reads CASSLRRETQYF. The CDR3 DNA reads TGTGCCAGCAGCTTAAGGCGGGAGACCCAGTACTTC.

The V and J genes are TRBV25-1 and TRBJ1-2; D is undetermined. The germline CDR1 and CDR2 sequences are MGHDK and SYGVNS. This CDR3 is built from 11 residues. Trimming pared 3 bases from V and 4 bases from J, leaving 3 bases between. The CDR3 sequence: CASSDGYGYTF. The CDR3 DNA follows: TGTGCCAGCAGTGACGGCTATGGCTACACCTTC.

The chain combines TRBV5-4 with TRBJ2-7; 7 bases are shared with TRBD1. J lost 1 base, V lost 0 bases, and 4 bases had no gene match. This CDR3 spans 15 amino acids. Germline V gene sequence: CDR1 SGHNT, CDR2 YYREEE (reference sequence). Written as DNA, the CDR3 is TGTGCCAGCAGCTTGGAGGGGGCTCGGTCCTACGAGCAGTACTTC. The encoded protein is CASSLEGARSYEQYF.

In its sample, this clone was seen a few times. The V gene is TRBV28, the J gene TRBJ2-1, with a tentative D call TRBD1 (5 bases). CDR1 is MDHEN, CDR2 SYDVKM, per germline. This CDR3 comprises 14 residues. Between the trimmed V and J ends, which lost 3 bases and 6 bases, there was a span of 12 bases. The CDR3 sequence is CASSLRQGPNEQFF. CDR3 DNA: TGTGCCAGCAGTTTGCGTCAGGGCCCCAATGAGCAGTTCTTC.

V gene TRBV5-1 combines with J gene TRBJ2-7, with TRBD2 matching over 8 bases. The CDR3 has 15 amino acids. The germline V gene has CDR1 SGHRS and CDR2 YFSETQ. V was pared by 4 bases and J by 1 base, with 7 bases of the junction left unmatched. CDR3 amino acids: CASSALAGRSYEQYF. The CDR3, as DNA: TGCGCCAGCAGCGCCCTAGCGGGTCGATCCTACGAGCAGTACTTC.

The chain links TRBV5-5 to TRBJ1-4; D call uncertain. This CDR3 is 16 amino acids long. Trimming removed 2 bases at V and 4 bases at J, with 15 bases between. Germline V lookup: CDR1 SGHKS, CDR2 YYEKEE (reference sequence). CDR3 sequence (DNA): TGTGCCAGCAGCTTAGGGTCCGCGTTAAGTAATGAAAAACTGTTTTTT. Translated: CASSLGSALSNEKLFF.

The rearrangement links TRBV5-1 to TRBJ1-4; the D is unclear. V gave up 4 bases and J gave up 4 bases, with 14 bases separating them. The CDR3 sequence is 15 residues long. In germline, CDR1 is SGHRS, CDR2 YFSETQ. CDR3 nucleotide sequence: TGCGCCAGCAGCCCAACCGGGCTAAATAATGAAAAACTGTTTTTT. Its translation: CASSPTGLNNEKLFF.

The chain employs TRBV28 and TRBJ1-3; D call uncertain. V lost 8 bases to trimming and J lost 0 bases, with 17 bases between them. The CDR3 is 16 amino acids. Germline CDR1 and CDR2: MDHEN and SYDVKM. The DNA for the CDR3 is TGTGCCAGCGGCTCAGAGGCGGGATTCTCTGGAAACACCATATATTTT. Its translation: CASGSEAGFSGNTIYF.

This chain uses TRBV11-1 with TRBJ1-2, with D uncertain. Germline V gene lookup returns CDR1 SGHAT and CDR2 FQDESV (reference sequence). V gave up 5 bases and J gave up 8 bases, with 15 bases separating them. The CDR3 consists of 13 residues. This chain's CDR3 is CASSPEFGGGYTF. The CDR3 nucleotides are TGTGCCAGCAGCCCAGAGTTCGGTGGGGGCTACACCTTC.

V usage is TRBV3-1 (or the pseudogene TRBV3-2) and J usage is TRBJ1-2; weak D call: TRBD1 (5 bases). Trimming took 3 bases from V and 8 from J, leaving 16 bases between them. This CDR3 is 14 amino acids long. Germline lookup yields CDR1 LGHDT and CDR2 YNNKEL (reference sequence). Here the CDR3 reads CASSQATAVSGYTF. In DNA, the CDR3 is TGTGCCAGCAGCCAGGCGACAGCGGTATCCGGCTACACCTTC.

The chain combines TRBV7-8 with TRBJ2-1; D possibly corresponds to TRBD2 (6 bases). The ends were cut back, 4 bases at V and 2 bases at J, with 12 bases in the middle. The CDR3 runs 15 residues. The germline CDR1 and CDR2 sequences are SGHVS and FQNEAQ. This chain's CDR3 is CASSSRETAYNEQFF. CDR3 nucleotide sequence: TGTGCCAGCAGCTCTCGGGAGACCGCCTACAATGAGCAGTTCTTC.